These 15 T cell receptor beta chains share one sample of origin, sequenced in a study of blood T cell repertoires in COVID-19. Sequencing was performed with immunoSEQ multiplex PCR; in TCRdb, only in-frame clones are kept and a portion is missing. The table includes 250,000 to 350,000 clones, roughly 88% detected once. Material for sequencing was PBMCs or T cells enriched from blood (not recorded which). The receptors were sampled from a woman aged 25 to 39 who had recovered from COVID-19.

The rearrangement links TRBV25-1 to TRBJ1-4, with D possibly matching TRBD1 (6 bases). The ends were cut back, 7 bases at V and 1 base at J, with 10 bases in the middle. This CDR3 has 14 residues. Germline loops: CDR1 MGHDK, CDR2 SYGVNS. CDR3 sequence (DNA): TGTGCCAGCAACAGGGTTATAACTAATGAAAAACTGTTTTTT. Its protein is CASNRVITNEKLFF.

The chain combines TRBV27 with TRBJ1-3, with 8 bases lining up with TRBD1. Germline V CDR1 and CDR2: MNHEY, SMNVEV (reference sequence). This CDR3 has 16 amino acids. After removal of 5 bases from V and 3 bases from J, the junction contained 9 bases not matched to a gene. The CDR3 DNA follows: TGTGCCAGCAGTCCTCCTCAACAGGGGGGTGGAAACACCATATATTTT. Translating it yields CASSPPQQGGGNTIYF.

The chain couples TRBV19 to TRBJ1-5, with TRBD1 as a possible D gene (6 bases). CDR1 LNHDA and CDR2 SQIVND come from the germline V gene (reference sequence). This CDR3 comprises 16 residues. V lost 11 bases and J lost 2, with 22 bases in between. CDR3 bases: TGTGCCTGCCTCCGCCCACCTGACAGGCGCAATCAGCCCCAGCATTTT. It is translated as CACLRPPDRRNQPQHF.

The chain employs TRBV5-4 and TRBJ2-4; maybe TRBD1 (6 bases). V gave up 5 bases and J gave up 1 base, with 10 bases separating them. The CDR3 has 14 residues. Germline loops: CDR1 SGHNT, CDR2 YYREEE (reference sequence). The CDR3 coding sequence is TGTGCCAGCAGTGCAGGGGTTGCCAAAAACATTCAGTACTTC. It translates to CASSAGVAKNIQYF.

V is TRBV18 and J is TRBJ2-5; D remains unclear. Deletions cut 3 bases from V and 2 bases from J, with 10 bases between. The CDR3 is 14 amino acids. CDR1 and CDR2 from the germline V gene are KGHSH and LQKENI. CDR3 coding DNA: TGTGCCAGCTCACCCACCAAGCAACAAGAGACCCAGTACTTC. The encoded protein is CASSPTKQQETQYF.

The V call is TRBV5-1, the J call TRBJ2-2; D might be TRBD2 (5 bases). The CDR3 is 15 amino acids. Trimming removed 0 bases at V and 6 bases at J, with 12 bases between. CDR1 is SGHRS, CDR2 YFSETQ, per germline. The CDR3 is CASSLDPRGAGELFF. CDR3 DNA sequence: TGCGCCAGCAGCTTGGACCCTCGGGGTGCCGGGGAGCTGTTTTTT.

CDR3 coding DNA: TGTGCCAGCAGCTTAGGACTAGCGGGGGGATCCTACGAGCAGTACTTC. Translating it yields CASSLGLAGGSYEQYF. This chain joins TRBV13 and TRBJ2-7, with TRBD2 matching over 12 bases. Unmatched junction bases numbered 1, after V lost 0 bases and J lost 1 base. CDR1 and CDR2 (germline): PRHDT, FYEKMQ (reference sequence). The length of the CDR3 is 16 residues.

The chain joins TRBV4-2 to TRBJ1-2; possible D gene TRBD1, 6 bases. V dropped 4 bases and J dropped 3 bases, with 12 bases sitting between them. Germline CDR1 and CDR2: LGHNA and YNFKEQ. The CDR3 consists of 14 residues. The CDR3, as DNA: TGTGCCAGCAGCCGGGGGGGGCCCGACTATGGCTACACCTTC. It is translated as CASSRGGPDYGYTF.

This rearrangement joins TRBV10-3 to TRBJ1-3, with TRBD1 as a possible D gene (6 bases). CDR1 is ENHRY, CDR2 SYGVKD, per germline. The CDR3 runs 15 residues. V gave up 0 bases and J gave up 2 bases, with 8 bases separating them. In DNA form, the CDR3 reads TGTGCCATCAGTGAGTCCACAGGGCCTGGAAACACCATATATTTT. This encodes CAISESTGPGNTIYF.

On this clone: One end of the junction is discordant with germline, which a read error may explain. The J gene is TRBJ1-5, the V gene TRBV27, with D tentatively TRBD1 (6 bases). CDR3 length equals 11 residues. Germline CDR1 and CDR2: MNHEY and SMNVEV (reference sequence). CDR3: CASSPLNTGCF. The DNA of the CDR3 is TGTGCCAGCAGTCCCCTAAATACAGGGTGTTTT.

The rearrangement joins TRBV7-3 to TRBJ2-1, with 7 bases matching TRBD2. There are 16 residues in the CDR3. CDR1 and CDR2 (germline): SGHTA, FQGTGA. J gave up 8 bases and V 2 bases, and 12 bases lay outside the gene matches. CDR3 loop: CASSLGRGGRNDEQFF. The DNA of the CDR3 is TGTGCCAGCAGCTTAGGGCGGGGCGGGAGAAACGATGAGCAGTTCTTC.

The V call is TRBV19, the J call TRBJ2-7; a possible D gene is TRBD2 (6 bases). This CDR3 contains 15 residues. V was pared by 3 bases and J by 9 bases, with 21 bases between. Germline values: CDR1 LNHDA, CDR2 SQIVND (reference sequence). The DNA of the CDR3 is TGTGCCAGTAGTATCGGGCGGGATGTCACTCACGGGCAGTACTTC. Translation: CASSIGRDVTHGQYF.

This sequence joins TRBV7-9 and TRBJ1-1; 8 bases match TRBD1. This CDR3 has 14 residues. V trimming: 4 bases; J trimming: 3 bases; junction bases outside the gene matches: 4. Germline lookup yields CDR1 SEHNR and CDR2 FQNEAQ (reference sequence). Here the CDR3 DNA reads TGTGCCAGCAGCTCCGGACAGGGCGACACTGAAGCTTTCTTT. Protein product: CASSSGQGDTEAFF.

In this sample, this clone turned up once. The chain couples TRBV5-4 to TRBJ2-7; 7 bases map to TRBD1. Trimming removed 1 base from V and 1 base from J; junction bases left unmatched: 2. Per the germline V gene, CDR1 is SGHNT and CDR2 is YYREEE (reference sequence). The CDR3 contains 14 residues. CDR3 sequence reads: CASSLTGVSYEQYF. The CDR3 DNA follows: TGTGCCAGCAGCTTGACAGGGGTTTCCTACGAGCAGTACTTC.

This chain links TRBV28 with TRBJ1-2, with D possibly TRBD1 on 6 matching bases. Trimming removed 2 bases from V and 5 bases from J, with 9 bases in between. The CDR3 runs to 13 residues. Per germline, CDR1 MDHEN and CDR2 SYDVKM. In DNA, the CDR3 is TGTGCCAGCAGTTTAATGGGGGCTTATGGCTACACCTTC. Translation gives CASSLMGAYGYTF.